Included here is one TCR beta chain sequence, with context. Its recognized antigen is unknown. Base qualities are missing; no much larger clone stands one base away. The germline V and J ends show losses of 0 bases and 9 bases respectively, and no gene match explains 7 bases of the junction. The germline V gene provides CDR1 SGHRS and CDR2 YFSETQ. Including cysteine and phenylalanine, the CDR3 has 15 amino acids. Only the CDR3 portion is preserved as DNA: 45 bases, with reading frame beginning at the first base. TCR CDR3 regions were amplified from genomic DNA by multiplex PCR using the deep immunoSEQ assay. Extracted genomic DNA from each cell subset was spread evenly across all wells of several immunoSEQ 96-well plates, with each plate serving as a replicate. For unsorted PBMC, each replicate PCR was loaded with about 280 ng genomic DNA, equivalent to about 30,000 T cell genomes. Unsorted PBMC genomic DNA was sequenced across ten immunoSEQ deep assay plates. Purified libraries were measured with a Qubit 3.0 fluorometer, size-checked on a Bioanalyzer 2100, and measured again with the KAPA Library Quantification kit. Every immunoSEQ 96-well plate was sequenced on a dedicated single-read 150-cycle Illumina NextSeq 550 flow cell. Processing in the source paper ran as follows. The immunoSEQ output contained only junctional sequences without quality scores, so filtering could not match that applied to full-length reads. To assign V/J genes and CDR3, sequences were annotated against IMGT germline references using PyIR, a Python wrapper for IgBLAST v1.9. Reads with weak V/J assignments (E-value above 1e-6), missing CDR3, stop codons, out-of-frame junctions, or ambiguous translated residues were removed. A V3J clonotype was defined by an identical inferred V gene, J gene, and CDR3 amino acid sequence. Percentage overlap between repertoires was calculated by dividing the number of shared unique clonotypes by the size of the smaller repertoire. Three approaches were used to assess repertoire richness: RTK rarefaction, the Chao1 estimator, and Recon v2.1 estimates of unobserved clonotypes. Here the immuneACCESS table is served through TCRdb, limited to in-frame sequences with V and J called. Missing clones are a known gap in these copies; in checked studies unresolved V genes cover under half, and the rest lacks a known reason. V, J and clone size are taken as reported in that table, and D and trimming were inferred from the DNA itself. The sample data list about 490,000 clones, and roughly 85% of these were observed just once. Less than 15% of the sample is in the top ten clones.

Donors were healthy HIV-negative adults with no recently reported acute infections or vaccinations. Every donor was a Caucasian adult living in Nashville, Tennessee, USA. For unsorted samples, around 90 million PBMCs were counted, and genomic DNA was extracted using the QIAamp DNA Blood Mini kit. Blood was obtained by leukapheresis, after which PBMCs were separated by Ficoll-Histopaque density gradient centrifugation and cryopreserved in liquid nitrogen vapor phase. This specimen belongs to a study of shared clonotypes between healthy human individuals (dated by TCRdb to 2018 to 2020). Study-wide context: A couple of women and three men aged 18 to 49 years were included in the cohort. To increase sequencing depth and limit assay-specific biases, TCR repertoire library preparation and sequencing were carried out by different laboratories using diverse techniques. Each donor's leukapheresis produced roughly between roughly 0.9 and 8.9 billion PBMCs. To estimate repertoire size and how much clonotypes are shared between individuals, the study performed deep sequencing of blood TCR repertoires from about five healthy adults. The full study reports these points: The genetic and exposure-history diversity represented was limited by the small number of donors. Sampling was limited to blood, and TCR repertoires in tissue likely differ from TCR repertoires in blood. Pairwise subsampling indicated that sequencing depth was expected to affect the degree of clonotype sharing among donors.

The rearranged segments are TRBV5-1 and TRBJ2-1; TRBD2 lines up with 9 middle nucleotides. This clonotype was obtained from a woman aged 40 to 50 in good health. Some clones in this sample may be carry-over from other donors' samples. The sequenced material came from PBMCs. The DNA is as follows: TGCGCCAGCAGCTTGGCCGTAGCGGGAGTGGGTGAGCAGTTCTTC. The translation is CASSLAVAGVGEQFF.